Sequencing of this T cell receptor (beta chain) was carried out in a study of T cell responses to AZD1222 COVID-19 vaccine. To note about this clone: Its antigen is not known.

Sequencing used immunoSEQ multiplex PCR; TCRdb keeps in-frame clones, though not all of them. The sample consists of 35,000 to 55,000 clones, around 80% of them appearing once. Overall study findings and caveats: Unmutated regions of variants are reportedly targeted by nearly half of spike-specific TCRs.

The ends were cut back, 6 bases at V and 1 base at J, with 12 bases in the middle. CDR3 length equals 15 residues. Per the germline V gene, CDR1 is LNHDA and CDR2 is SQIVND (reference sequence). This sample comprised peripheral blood, obtained on day 0 of AZD1222 vaccination. This chain uses TRBV19 with TRBJ2-2; tentative D call: TRBD1 (5 bases). This receptor was identified in an adult in good health. The chain's CDR3 is CASRMGRKNTGELFF. CDR3 in DNA: TGTGCCAGTAGGATGGGGCGCAAGAACACCGGGGAGCTGTTTTTT.